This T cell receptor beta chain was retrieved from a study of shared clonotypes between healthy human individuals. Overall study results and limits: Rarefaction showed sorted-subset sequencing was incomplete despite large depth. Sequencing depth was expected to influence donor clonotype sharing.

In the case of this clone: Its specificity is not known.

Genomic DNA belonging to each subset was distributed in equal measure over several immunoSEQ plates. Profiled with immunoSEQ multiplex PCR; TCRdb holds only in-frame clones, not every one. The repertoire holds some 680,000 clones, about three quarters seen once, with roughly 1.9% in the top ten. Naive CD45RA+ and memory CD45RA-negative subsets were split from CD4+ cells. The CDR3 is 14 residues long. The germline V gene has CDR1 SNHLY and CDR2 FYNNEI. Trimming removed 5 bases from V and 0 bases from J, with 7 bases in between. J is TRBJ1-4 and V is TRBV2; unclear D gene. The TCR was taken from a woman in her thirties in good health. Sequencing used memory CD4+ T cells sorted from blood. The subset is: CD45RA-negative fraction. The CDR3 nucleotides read TGTGCCAGCAGTTATGATGCAACTAATGAAAAACTGTTTTTT. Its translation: CASSYDATNEKLFF.